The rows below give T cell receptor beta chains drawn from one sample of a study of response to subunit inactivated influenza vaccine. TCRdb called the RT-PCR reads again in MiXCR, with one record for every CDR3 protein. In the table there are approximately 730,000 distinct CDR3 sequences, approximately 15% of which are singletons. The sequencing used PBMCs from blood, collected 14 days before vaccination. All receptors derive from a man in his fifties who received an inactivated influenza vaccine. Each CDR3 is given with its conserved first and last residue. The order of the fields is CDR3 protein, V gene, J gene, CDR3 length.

CASSLRGHRTDTQYF,TRBV5-1,TRBJ2-3,15
CASSKMSGGAQKTQYF,TRBV21-1,TRBJ2-5,16
CASSLVNRRNTGELFF,TRBV12-3/TRBV12-4,TRBJ2-2,16
CASSLSGQGETQYF,TRBV7-9,TRBJ2-5,14
CASSQAGVGVGGYTF,TRBV3-1,TRBJ1-2,15
CASSSFMLSTKAYEQYF,TRBV5-1,TRBJ2-7,17
CASRSQEQGAYNEQFF,TRBV27,TRBJ2-1,16
CASSETVRTYF,TRBV12-3/TRBV12-4,TRBJ2-5,11
CASSPMQGLGGYTF,TRBV7-2,TRBJ1-2,14
CASSQDSTGSVGDTQYF,TRBV4-2,TRBJ2-3,17
CASSSGLTNEQFF,TRBV11-3,TRBJ2-1,13
CTSSLTSLQETQYF,TRBV5-1,TRBJ2-5,14
CSARDRIRAFNTEAFF,TRBV20-1,TRBJ1-1,16
CAWSVRGGWQPQHF,TRBV30,TRBJ1-5,14
CASSPPTGTGRNEQFF,TRBV28,TRBJ2-1,16
CASTSGTGVNEQFF,TRBV5-1,TRBJ2-1,14
CSAREYHSNQPQHF,TRBV20-1,TRBJ1-5,14
CASSSMGYSSYNEQFF,TRBV19,TRBJ2-1,16
CASSLVGGEAKNIQYF,TRBV12-3/TRBV12-4,TRBJ2-4,16
CATTYGDRNQPQHF,TRBV15,TRBJ1-5,14
CASSLMSGGSQFF,TRBV7-3,TRBJ2-1,13
CASSGGLGNTQYF,TRBV3-1,TRBJ2-3,13
CSARDPVTDTQYF,TRBV20-1,TRBJ2-3,13
CASSFGSGVKWEQYF,TRBV12-3/TRBV12-4,TRBJ2-7,15
CASSLRTRNQPQHF,TRBV28,TRBJ1-5,14
CASSQSGVNIQYF,TRBV10-2,TRBJ2-4,13
CASSSSTLPNYEQYF,TRBV5-1,TRBJ2-7,15
CASSLSRQFTGELFF,TRBV7-8,TRBJ2-2,15
CASSAPAGAPSEQFF,TRBV6-1,TRBJ2-1,15
CASSLASNRGNEQFF,TRBV7-9,TRBJ2-1,15
CASSDLPSGQYF,TRBV6-1,TRBJ2-7,12
CASKTGAGYNSPLHF,TRBV6-1,TRBJ1-6,15
CASSLEGQGSGANVLTF,TRBV11-2,TRBJ2-6,17
CATGDPGAKNIQYF,TRBV6-1,TRBJ2-4,14
CASSLPSGWETQYF,TRBV5-1,TRBJ2-5,14
CASTPGWGETQYF,TRBV19,TRBJ2-5,13
CSASGRYYEQYF,TRBV20-1,TRBJ2-7,12
CASSKGEWNEQFF,TRBV3-1,TRBJ2-1,13
CAWSADSGVNTDTQYF,TRBV30,TRBJ2-3,16
CASSLYQGVTDTQYF,TRBV5-1,TRBJ2-3,15
CASSFGAQGETLSNQPQHF,TRBV5-1,TRBJ1-5,19
CASSRARDSNTGELFF,TRBV11-2,TRBJ2-2,16
CSARDLRLAGVLDYF,TRBV20-1,TRBJ2-7,15
CATAGTEETQYF,TRBV24-1,TRBJ2-5,12
CSARRRTSGSGQYF,TRBV20-1,TRBJ2-7,14
CASSAGLAGGPSYNEQFF,TRBV5-6,TRBJ2-1,18
CASSHSVSYEQYF,TRBV4-2,TRBJ2-7,13
CAWHRDRVLSGGYTF,TRBV30,TRBJ1-2,15
CASSSLGLADQETQYF,TRBV7-9,TRBJ2-5,16
CASSQDWGGQPQHF,TRBV4-3,TRBJ1-5,14
CASSQQGIGQPQHF,TRBV3-1,TRBJ1-5,14
CASSEPPGSSNQPQHF,TRBV2,TRBJ1-5,16
CASKNRGGLQPQHF,TRBV2,TRBJ1-5,14
CASSPTGTELLSEQYF,TRBV12-3/TRBV12-4,TRBJ2-7,16
CASSLGGDIQYF,TRBV6-2/TRBV6-3,TRBJ2-4,12
CASSTRQGVYEQYF,TRBV28,TRBJ2-7,14
CASSEVNEQFF,TRBV10-2,TRBJ2-1,11